Listed below are T cell receptor beta chains from one sample, sequenced in a study of cytomegalovirus exposure and HLA in healthy donors. TCRdb keeps only in-frame clones here, not all; method: immunoSEQ multiplex PCR. The data contain roughly 100,000 clones, 70% to 80% of them singletons. The sample consisted of PBMCs. The receptors here all came from a female donor in good health and CMV-seronegative. The CDR3 runs from the conserved cysteine through the conserved F or W. A D gene is named only where the DNA matches it firmly. Clone size, where shown, is once, few, many, or a class for clones that have expanded.

CDR3 protein	CDR3 DNA	clone size	J gene	V gene	D gene	CDR3 length
CASSQEGADTQYF	TGTGCCAGCAGCCAAGAGGGGGCGGATACGCAGTATTTT	-	TRBJ2-3	TRBV4-2	-	13
CASSLDGTVNTEAFF	TGTGCCAGCAGCTTAGACGGGACAGTGAACACTGAAGCTTTCTTT	-	TRBJ1-1	TRBV11-2	TRBD1	15
CASSWGTSGSPGELFF	TGTGCCAGTAGTTGGGGGACTAGCGGGAGCCCCGGGGAGCTGTTTTTT	-	TRBJ2-2	TRBV19	TRBD2	16
CASSQRMQTSGDTGELFF	TGTGCCAGCAGCCAACGCATGCAGACTAGCGGTGACACCGGGGAGCTGTTTTTT	-	TRBJ2-2	TRBV4-2	TRBD2	18
CASSVGPGQQETQYF	TGTGCCAGCAGCGTAGGTCCGGGACAGCAAGAGACCCAGTACTTC	few	TRBJ2-5	TRBV9	TRBD1	15
CASSLELAGPTGELFF	TGTGCCAGCAGCTTGGAACTAGCGGGCCCTACCGGGGAGCTGTTTTTT	-	TRBJ2-2	TRBV5-6	TRBD2	16
CATLGTGETYEQYF	TGTGCCACCCTCGGGACAGGCGAAACCTACGAGCAGTACTTC	-	TRBJ2-7	TRBV2	TRBD1	14
CATLGGGWYEQYF	TGTGCCACCCTGGGCGGGGGTTGGTACGAGCAGTACTTC	large	TRBJ2-7	TRBV6-1	TRBD2	13
CASRGGTSGANVLTF	TGTGCCAGCCGGGGAGGTACCTCTGGGGCCAACGTCCTGACTTTC	-	TRBJ2-6	TRBV7-9	-	15
CASGGLAGGRVSYEQYF	TGTGCCAGCGGGGGACTAGCGGGAGGGCGGGTCTCCTACGAGCAGTACTTC	-	TRBJ2-7	TRBV27	TRBD2	17
CASSSYTGYEQYF	TGTGCCAGCAGCTCGTACACGGGATACGAGCAGTACTTC	few	TRBJ2-7	TRBV5-8	-	13
CASSLGGRYFEQYF	TGCGCCAGCAGCCTCGGGGGGAGGTACTTCGAGCAGTACTTC	-	TRBJ2-7	TRBV5-1	TRBD2	14